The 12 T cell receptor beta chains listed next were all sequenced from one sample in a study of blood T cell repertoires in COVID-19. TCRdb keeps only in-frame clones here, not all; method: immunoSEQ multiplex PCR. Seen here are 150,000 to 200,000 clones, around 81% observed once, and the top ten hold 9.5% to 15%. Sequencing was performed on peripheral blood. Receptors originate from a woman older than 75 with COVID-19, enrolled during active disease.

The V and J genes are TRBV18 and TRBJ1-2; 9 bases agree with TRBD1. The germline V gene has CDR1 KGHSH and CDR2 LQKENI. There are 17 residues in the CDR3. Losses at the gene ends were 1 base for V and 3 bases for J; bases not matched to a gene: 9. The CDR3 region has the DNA TGTGCCAGCTCACCACTCAAACAGGACAGGGGTGACTATGGCTACACCTTC. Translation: CASSPLKQDRGDYGYTF.

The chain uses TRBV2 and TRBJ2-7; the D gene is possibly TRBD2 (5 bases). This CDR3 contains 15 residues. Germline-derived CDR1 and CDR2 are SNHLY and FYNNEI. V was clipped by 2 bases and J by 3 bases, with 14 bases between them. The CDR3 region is CASSEKEVAIYEQYF. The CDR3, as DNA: TGTGCCAGCAGTGAAAAGGAGGTAGCCATCTACGAGCAGTACTTC.

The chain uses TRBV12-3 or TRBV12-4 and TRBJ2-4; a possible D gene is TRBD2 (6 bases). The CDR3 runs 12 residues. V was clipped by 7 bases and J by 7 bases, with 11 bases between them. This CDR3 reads CASTPSANIQYF. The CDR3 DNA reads TGTGCCAGCACCCCTAGCGCGAACATTCAGTACTTC.

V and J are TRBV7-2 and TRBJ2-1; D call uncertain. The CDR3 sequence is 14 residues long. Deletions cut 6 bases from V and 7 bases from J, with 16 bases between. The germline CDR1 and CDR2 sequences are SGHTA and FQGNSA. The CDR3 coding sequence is TGTGCCAGCAGTTTTATCGTCCGTTCTAATGAGCAGTTCTTC. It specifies CASSFIVRSNEQFF.

CDR3 nucleotides: TGTGCCAGCAGCCCCCGGACTCTTTCCCACAGCGAGCAGTACTTC. Translating gives CASSPRTLSHSEQYF. The rearrangement joins TRBV3-1 (or the pseudogene TRBV3-2) to TRBJ2-7; D may be TRBD2 (5 bases). The V end lost 4 bases, the J end lost 6 bases, and 19 bases lay between the germline ends. The CDR3 extends over 15 amino acids. Looked up from germline, CDR1 is LGHDT and CDR2 is YNNKEL (reference sequence).

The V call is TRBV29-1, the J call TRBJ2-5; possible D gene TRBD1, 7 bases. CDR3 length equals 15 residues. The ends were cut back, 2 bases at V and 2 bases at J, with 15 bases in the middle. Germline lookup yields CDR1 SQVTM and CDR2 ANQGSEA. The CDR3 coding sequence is TGCAGCGTTGAACGGCGGGGACAGATACAAGAGACCCAGTACTTC. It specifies CSVERRGQIQETQYF.

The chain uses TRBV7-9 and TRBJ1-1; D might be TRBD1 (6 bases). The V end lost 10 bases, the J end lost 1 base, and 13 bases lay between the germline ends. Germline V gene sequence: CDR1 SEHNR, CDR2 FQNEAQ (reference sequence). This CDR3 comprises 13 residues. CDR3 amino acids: CATKKGENTEAFF. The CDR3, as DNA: TGTGCCACCAAGAAGGGGGAGAACACTGAAGCTTTCTTT.

CDR3 loop: CASSQGAVQETQYF. CDR3 nucleotides: TGTGCCAGCAGCCAAGGGGCAGTCCAAGAGACCCAGTACTTC. The V call is TRBV3-1 (or the pseudogene TRBV3-2), the J call TRBJ2-5, with no clear D. CDR1 and CDR2 (germline): LGHDT, YNNKEL (reference sequence). There are 14 residues in the CDR3. The V gene lost 1 base and the J gene lost 1 base, with 7 bases spanning the gap.

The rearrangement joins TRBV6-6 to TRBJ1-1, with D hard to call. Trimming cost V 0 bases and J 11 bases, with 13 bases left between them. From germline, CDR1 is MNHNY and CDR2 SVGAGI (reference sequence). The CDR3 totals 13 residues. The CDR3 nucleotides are TGTGCCAGCAGTTACTCGTATTCGCTAGAGGCTTTCTTT. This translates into CASSYSYSLEAFF.

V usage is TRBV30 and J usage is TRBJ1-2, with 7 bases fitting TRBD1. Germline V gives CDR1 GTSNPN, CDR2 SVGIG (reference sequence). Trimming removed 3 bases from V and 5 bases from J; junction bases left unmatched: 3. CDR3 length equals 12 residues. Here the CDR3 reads CAWRGTAYGYTF. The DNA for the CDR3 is TGTGCCTGGAGGGGGACAGCGTATGGCTACACCTTC.

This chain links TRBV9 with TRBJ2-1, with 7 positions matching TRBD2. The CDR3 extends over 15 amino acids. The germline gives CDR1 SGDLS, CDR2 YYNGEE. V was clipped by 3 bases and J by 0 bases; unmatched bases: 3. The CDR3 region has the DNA TGTGCCAGCAGCGGCAGCGGGGCCTCCTACAATGAGCAGTTCTTC. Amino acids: CASSGSGASYNEQFF.

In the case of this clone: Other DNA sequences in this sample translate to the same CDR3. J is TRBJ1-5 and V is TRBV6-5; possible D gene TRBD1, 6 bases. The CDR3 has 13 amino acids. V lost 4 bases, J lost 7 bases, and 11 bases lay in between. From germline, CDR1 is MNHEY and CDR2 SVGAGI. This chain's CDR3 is CASSSGAGQPQHF. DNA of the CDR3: TGTGCCAGCAGTTCAGGGGCCGGACAGCCCCAGCATTTT.